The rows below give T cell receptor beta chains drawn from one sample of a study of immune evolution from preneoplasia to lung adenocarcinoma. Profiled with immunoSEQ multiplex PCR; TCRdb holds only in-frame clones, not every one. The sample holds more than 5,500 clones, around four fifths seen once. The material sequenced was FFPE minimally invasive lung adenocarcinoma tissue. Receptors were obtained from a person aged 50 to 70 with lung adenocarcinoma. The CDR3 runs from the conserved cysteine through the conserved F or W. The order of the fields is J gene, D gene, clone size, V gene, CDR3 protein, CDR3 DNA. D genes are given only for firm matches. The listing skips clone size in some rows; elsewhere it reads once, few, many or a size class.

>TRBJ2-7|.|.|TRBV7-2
CASSWLQGPYEQYF
TGTGCCAGCAGCTGGCTACAGGGACCCTACGAGCAGTACTTC
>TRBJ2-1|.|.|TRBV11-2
CASSFLGVGNEQFF
TGTGCCAGCAGCTTTCTGGGGGTTGGGAATGAGCAGTTCTTC
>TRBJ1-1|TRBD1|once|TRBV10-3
CAISGIRQGEDFEAFF
TGTGCCATCAGTGGGATCCGACAGGGGGAGGATTTTGAAGCTTTCTTT
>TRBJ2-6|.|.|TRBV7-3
CASSLQAGANVLTF
TGTGCCAGCAGCTTACAGGCTGGGGCCAACGTCCTGACTTTC
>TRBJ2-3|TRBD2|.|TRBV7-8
CASSLNTGSGRGADTQYF
TGTGCCAGCAGCTTAAACACCGGGAGCGGGAGAGGCGCAGATACGCAGTATTTT
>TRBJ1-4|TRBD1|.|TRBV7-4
CASSGRQGNEKLFF
TGTGCCAGCAGCGGGAGACAGGGTAATGAAAAACTGTTTTTT
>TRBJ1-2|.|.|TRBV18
CASSPRSGADGYTF
TGTGCCAGCTCACCACGGTCAGGGGCCGATGGCTACACCTTC
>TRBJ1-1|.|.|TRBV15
CATSIGQGHTEAFF
TGTGCCACCAGCATCGGTCAGGGGCACACTGAAGCTTTCTTT
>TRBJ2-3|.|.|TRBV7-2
CASRPPGVSTDTQYF
TGTGCCAGCAGACCACCGGGGGTTAGCACAGATACGCAGTATTTT
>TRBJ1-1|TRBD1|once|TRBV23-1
CASRTGEGMNTEAFF
TGCGCCAGCAGGACAGGGGAGGGGATGAACACTGAAGCTTTCTTT
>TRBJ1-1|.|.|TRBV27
CASRETTGEAFF
TGTGCCAGCAGAGAGACTACCGGTGAAGCTTTCTTT
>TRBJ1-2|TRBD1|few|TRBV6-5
CASKQGAVGYTF
TGTGCCAGCAAGCAGGGGGCGGTTGGCTACACCTTC
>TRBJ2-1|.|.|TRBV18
CASSPQRDEQFF
TGTGCCAGCTCACCTCAGCGGGATGAGCAGTTCTTC